The 3 T cell receptor beta chains below all came from one sample that was sequenced in a study of T cell responses to AZD1222 COVID-19 vaccine. The data were produced by immunoSEQ multiplex PCR, yet TCRdb's version contains in-frame clones alone and is incomplete. The sample consists of more than 60,000 clones, about 85% of them appearing once. The sequenced sample was peripheral blood, obtained on day 0 of AZD1222 vaccination. These receptors were obtained from an adult in good health.

The chain combines TRBV18 with TRBJ1-4; no reliable D call. This CDR3 has 13 amino acids. CDR1 and CDR2 (germline): KGHSH, LQKENI. The germline V and J ends were trimmed by 4 bases and 5 bases, with 8 bases remaining between them. Written as DNA, the CDR3 is TGTGCCAGCTCACAGCGTCTGAATGAAAAACTGTTTTTT. This translates into CASSQRLNEKLFF.

This sequence joins TRBV5-3 and TRBJ1-1, with 8 nucleotides matching TRBD1. TRBV5-3 counts as an open reading frame of uncertain function. With V trimmed by 4 bases and J by 0 bases, 8 bases remained unmatched. The CDR3 is made up of 16 amino acids. DNA for the CDR3: TGTGCCAGAAGCCACCGGACAGGGCGAATGAACACTGAAGCTTTCTTT. Translated, it gives CARSHRTGRMNTEAFF.

In regard to this clone: An end of the junction does not agree with germline; a read error may underlie this. The rearrangement joins TRBV3-1 (or the pseudogene TRBV3-2) to TRBJ2-2; TRBD1 aligns across 10 bases. Germline CDR1 LGHDT, CDR2 YNNKEL (reference sequence). The CDR3 runs to 16 residues. CDR3 in amino acids: CASSQVRDRGSGELFF. CDR3 bases: TGTGCCAGCAGCCAAGTCCGGGACAGGGGTTCCGGAGAGCTGTTTTTT.